This T cell receptor beta chain was documented in a study of cytomegalovirus exposure and HLA in healthy donors. Germline-derived CDR1 and CDR2 are SGHTA and FQGTGA. The CDR3 runs to 12 residues. The ends were cut back, 5 bases at V and 4 bases at J, with 6 bases in the middle. It was with 60 Vbeta and 13 Jbeta primers that the PCR ran. Assay: immunoSEQ multiplex PCR; the TCRdb copy retains only in-frame clones and omits some. The sample holds 190,000 or so clones, less than 90% seen once. The clonotype comes from a middle-aged man in good health and CMV-seronegative. This chain connects TRBV7-3 to TRBJ1-3, with D unclear. Sequencing was performed on PBMCs. The CDR3 region is CASSPGGNTIYF. The DNA of the CDR3 is TGTGCCAGCAGCCCGGGAGGAAACACCATATATTTT.